The 25 T cell receptor beta chains reported below all come from one sample, sequenced in a study of regulatory T cells in long-lasting Graves disease. HTBI primers from iRepertoire and Arm-PCR of CDR3 regions yielded the TCR beta libraries. MiXCR, run by TCRdb on the multiplex PCR reads, gives a single entry per CDR3 protein. The sample shows around 450,000 distinct CDR3 sequences, around a fifth of them seen only once. As to time point: persistent/refractory GD, antithyroid drugs over 5 years with positive TRAb. TCR sequences were obtained from RNA taken from PBMCs. The sequences come from peripheral blood mononuclear cells (PBMCs), collected when the disease was refractory, from a patient treated with antithyroid drugs. These receptors all stem from a female donor with Graves disease.

This clonotype was recorded at least ten times. The chain employs TRBV20-1 and TRBJ2-5, with D perhaps matching TRBD1 (6 bases). CDR3 length equals 15 residues. From germline, CDR1 is DFQATT and CDR2 SNEGSKA (reference sequence). V lost 0 bases to trimming and J lost 5 bases, with 16 bases between them. The CDR3 spells CSARDRTGQFETQYF. DNA for the CDR3: TGCAGTGCTAGAGATCGTACCGGACAGTTCGAGACCCAGTACTTC.

This clonotype was detected only a few times. The V and J genes are TRBV30 and TRBJ1-2, with 7 bases fitting TRBD1. Trimming removed 8 bases from V and 6 bases from J; junction bases left unmatched: 15. Germline assignment: CDR1 GTSNPN and CDR2 SVGIG (reference sequence). The CDR3 spans 14 residues. This chain's CDR3 is CARKRPGGVHGYTF. DNA of the CDR3: TGTGCCCGAAAAAGGCCAGGGGGTGTTCATGGCTACACCTTC. Full variable domain (missing parts from reference TRBV30 and TRBJ1-2): SQTIHQWPATLVQPVGSPLSLECTVEGTSNPNLYWYRQAAGRGLQLLFYSVGIGQISSEVPQNLSASRPQDRQFILSSKKLLLSDSGFYLCARKRPGGVHGYTFGSGTRLTVV.

In its sample, this clonotype was seen many times. This sequence joins TRBV7-9 and TRBJ1-2; 8 nucleotides agree with TRBD1. This CDR3 has 16 residues. The germline gives CDR1 SEHNR, CDR2 FQNEAQ (reference sequence). V shed 4 bases and J 5 bases; nucleotides not matched to a gene: 12. The DNA of the CDR3 is TGTGCCAGCAGCTCCCTCACCTCGGGACAGGAGTATGGCTACACCTTC. It yields the protein CASSSLTSGQEYGYTF. The full variable domain, its missing parts supplied by reference TRBV7-9 and TRBJ1-2, is DTGVSQNPRHKITKRGQNVTFRCDPISEHNRLYWYRQTLGQGPEFLTYFQNEAQLEKSRLLSDRFSAERPKGSFSTLEIQRTEQGDSAMYLCASSSLTSGQEYGYTFGSGTRLTVV.

This clonotype has a count of ten or more. The chain recombines TRBV2 with TRBJ2-5; 13 bases line up with TRBD2. From germline, CDR1 is SNHLY and CDR2 FYNNEI. The CDR3 covers 15 residues. V trimming: 4 bases; J trimming: 3 bases; junction bases outside the gene matches: 2. The CDR3 DNA follows: TGTGCCAGCAGTGCAGGACTAGCGGGAGAAGAGACCCAGTACTTC. This encodes CASSAGLAGEETQYF.

There are many counts of this clonotype. The rearrangement links TRBV28 to TRBJ2-7, with 13 bases lining up with TRBD2. Germline V lookup: CDR1 MDHEN, CDR2 SYDVKM. The J segment lost 7 bases and the V segment lost 7 bases, leaving 13 bases of the junction unmatched. This CDR3 comprises 16 residues. The CDR3 spells CASTPIGLAGVREQYF. CDR3 DNA: TGTGCCAGCACCCCGATTGGACTAGCGGGAGTAAGGGAGCAGTACTTC.

CDR3 nucleotide sequence: TGTGCCAGCAGCTCCGACGGACACCAACTGCGAATGAACACTGAAGCTTTCTTT. This translates into CASSSDGHQLRMNTEAFF. This sequence joins TRBV11-3 and TRBJ1-1; possibly TRBD1 for D (5 bases). CDR3 length: 18 residues. CDR1 is SGHNT and CDR2 is YENEEA in the germline V gene. The germline V and J ends were trimmed by 4 bases and 0 bases, with 21 bases remaining between them.

This clonotype was counted only a few times. The V gene is TRBV27, the J gene TRBJ2-7, with TRBD2 matching over 9 bases. This CDR3 contains 17 residues. The V segment lost 6 bases and the J segment 6 bases; nucleotides outside the gene matches: 18. The germline CDR1 and CDR2 sequences are MNHEY and SMNVEV (reference sequence). The CDR3 here is CASRLGVAGDGVSEQYF. The CDR3 coding sequence is TGTGCCAGCAGATTAGGAGTAGCGGGAGACGGTGTAAGCGAGCAGTACTTC.

Only one count was recorded for this clonotype. The genes are TRBV19 and TRBJ2-1, with a weak D call TRBD2 (5 bases). Trimming removed 6 bases at V and 6 bases at J, with 18 bases between. The germline CDR1 and CDR2 sequences are LNHDA and SQIVND (reference sequence). The CDR3 covers 15 residues. Here the CDR3 DNA reads TGTGCCAGTAGCGAGATAGCGCGAGTGTTCAATGAGCAGTTCTTC. It codes for CASSEIARVFNEQFF.

In regard to this clonotype: A read error is the likely source, as a far larger clone sits one nucleotide away. J is TRBJ1-2 and V is TRBV7-9; D may be TRBD1 (5 bases). The CDR3 length is 15 residues. The germline V gene has CDR1 SEHNR and CDR2 FQNEAQ (reference sequence). For the CDR3, the DNA is TGTGCCAGCAGCCCGTCGGCGGGGCTGGACTATGGCCACACCTTC. Encoded protein: CASSPSAGLDYGHTF.

This clonotype was picked up a small number of times. The V and J genes are TRBV7-2 and TRBJ1-3; D remains ambiguous. The germline V and J ends were trimmed by 5 bases and 0 bases, with 8 bases remaining between them. The CDR3 is 14 amino acids. Germline values: CDR1 SGHTA, CDR2 FQGNSA. As DNA, the CDR3 is TGTGCCAGCAGCCCTTGGGGCTCTGGAAACACCATATATTTT. The encoded protein is CASSPWGSGNTIYF. Full variable domain (outside the CDR3, taken from reference TRBV7-2 and TRBJ1-3): GAGVSQSPSNKVTEKGKDVELRCDPISGHTALYWYRQSLGQGLEFLIYFQGNSAPDKSGLPSDRFSAERTGGSVSTLTIQRTQQEDSAVYLCASSPWGSGNTIYFGEGSWLTVV.

The chain is built from TRBV5-6 and TRBJ2-7; 7 nucleotides match TRBD2. The CDR3 is made up of 15 amino acids. Germline loops: CDR1 SGHDT, CDR2 YYEEEE. Trimming removed 3 bases from V and 6 bases from J; junction bases left unmatched: 12. CDR3 residues: CASSWGGFDSSEQYF. The CDR3 DNA follows: TGTGCCAGCAGCTGGGGGGGATTTGACAGCAGCGAGCAGTACTTC.

The V call is TRBV5-1, the J call TRBJ1-1; D ambiguous. The CDR3 is made up of 13 amino acids. V was cut by 3 bases and J by 1 base, with 7 bases left in between. Germline lookup yields CDR1 SGHRS and CDR2 YFSETQ. DNA for the CDR3: TGCGCCAGCAGCTATGCAGGGAACACTGAAGCTTTCTTT. This encodes CASSYAGNTEAFF.

The chain joins TRBV5-5 to TRBJ2-7; D unclear. The CDR3 covers 13 residues. Trimming pared 0 bases from V and 11 bases from J, leaving 15 bases between. Germline values: CDR1 SGHKS, CDR2 YYEKEE (reference sequence). The CDR3 spells CASSLASETLKYF. CDR3 coding DNA: TGTGCCAGCAGCTTGGCCTCCGAGACACTGAAGTACTTC.

This clonotype was seen at least ten times. V gene TRBV2 combines with J gene TRBJ1-4; 8 nucleotides align to TRBD1. Germline CDR1 SNHLY, CDR2 FYNNEI. The CDR3 extends over 14 amino acids. V was clipped by 3 bases and J by 8 bases; unmatched bases: 5. The DNA of the CDR3 is TGTGCCAGCAGTGAGCAGGGGGCTTTGGAAAAACTGTTTTTT. As protein: CASSEQGALEKLFF.

The table lists this clonotype with a few counts. The rearrangement uses TRBV24-1 and TRBJ1-3, with D perhaps TRBD1 (6 bases). Germline CDR1 and CDR2: KGHDR and SFDVKD. V lost 3 bases and J lost 0, with 11 bases in between. CDR3 length: 16 amino acids. CDR3 nucleotide sequence: TGTGCCACCAGTGATGGGCAGGGGCTCTCTGGAAACACCATATATTTT. Its translation: CATSDGQGLSGNTIYF.

This clonotype appeared a few times. A much larger clone lies one base from this, so it may be a read error. The chain uses TRBV6-1 and TRBJ1-4; D is undetermined. Germline-derived CDR1 and CDR2 are MNHNS and SASEGT. CDR3 size: 12 residues. This chain's CDR3 is CASVGGNERLFF. CDR3 coding DNA: TGTGCCAGTGTTGGAGGTAATGAAAGACTGTTTTTT.

Many counts were recorded for this clonotype. The chain has TRBV7-2 and TRBJ2-5; 9 bases match TRBD1. V gave up 4 bases and J gave up 5 bases; unmatched junction bases: 8. Looked up from germline, CDR1 is SGHTA and CDR2 is FQGNSA. This CDR3 has 15 residues. The CDR3 DNA reads TGTGCCAGCAGCTACTATTCCGGGACAGGGGAGACCCAGTACTTC. Translation gives CASSYYSGTGETQYF.

The chain employs TRBV6-1 and TRBJ2-7; TRBD1 matches at 10 bases. Germline-derived CDR1 and CDR2 are MNHNS and SASEGT. The junction had 4 bases not matched to a gene; V was cut back by 6 bases and J by 2 bases. This CDR3 has 14 amino acids. Here the CDR3 reads CASRGTGVPYEQYF. The DNA of the CDR3 is TGTGCCAGCAGAGGGACAGGGGTACCCTACGAGCAGTACTTC.

The genes are TRBV12-3 or TRBV12-4 and TRBJ2-3, with no clear D. The CDR3 extends over 15 amino acids. V lost 3 bases and J lost 2, with 12 bases in between. The CDR3 protein is CASSFFGGTTDTQYF. DNA for the CDR3: TGTGCCAGCAGTTTCTTCGGCGGTACCACAGATACGCAGTATTTT.

The chain combines TRBV2 with TRBJ1-2, with D perhaps matching TRBD1 (6 bases). Germline V lookup: CDR1 SNHLY, CDR2 FYNNEI. Deletions cut 7 bases from V and 0 bases from J, with 15 bases between. The CDR3 consists of 15 residues. CDR3 sequence (DNA): TGTGCCAGCAACGGATTCGGGACAACTAACTATGGCTACACCTTC. Amino acid sequence: CASNGFGTTNYGYTF.

This clonotype occurred many times. The CDR3 sequence is CASSLEGQGVYNIQYF. Here the CDR3 DNA reads TGTGCCAGCAGCTTAGAGGGACAGGGAGTCTACAACATTCAGTACTTC. The V gene is TRBV11-3, the J gene TRBJ2-4; 9 bases are a match to TRBD1. The germline gives CDR1 SGHNT, CDR2 YENEEA. V trimming: 0 bases; J trimming: 7 bases; junction bases outside the gene matches: 7. This CDR3 has 16 residues.

The chain employs TRBV2 and TRBJ2-2; 12 nucleotides align to TRBD2. Germline V gene data show CDR1 as SNHLY and CDR2 as FYNNEI. After removal of 5 bases from V and 5 bases from J, the junction contained 15 bases not matched to a gene. This CDR3 region has 19 residues. The CDR3 DNA sequence: TGTGCCAGCAGTCTGACGGATTCTAGCGGGGGGGCCCTAACCGGGGAGCTGTTTTTT. This translates into CASSLTDSSGGALTGELFF. Combining the CDR3 with reference TRBV2 and TRBJ2-2 gives the whole variable domain EPEVTQTPSHQVTQMGQEVILRCVPISNHLYFYWYRQILGQKVEFLVSFYNNEISEKSEIFDDQFSVERPDGSNFTLKIRSTKLEDSAMYFCASSLTDSSGGALTGELFFGEGSRLTVL.

J is TRBJ2-3 and V is TRBV28, with 8 bases aligning to TRBD2. Trimming at V came to 3 bases and at J to 2 bases, leaving 28 bases not matched to a gene. CDR3 length: 23 residues. Per the germline V gene, CDR1 is MDHEN and CDR2 is SYDVKM. This chain's CDR3 is CASSFGGRATGAGGLSFTDTQYF. The CDR3, as DNA: TGTGCCAGCAGTTTTGGTGGCAGGGCGACGGGGGCGGGAGGCCTCTCGTTCACAGATACGCAGTATTTT. Drawing the rest from reference TRBV28 and TRBJ2-3, the complete variable domain is DVKVTQSSRYLVKRTGEKVFLECVQDMDHENMFWYRQDPGLGLRLIYFSYDVKMKEKGDIPEGYSVSREKKERFSLILESASTNQTSMYLCASSFGGRATGAGGLSFTDTQYFGPGTRLTVL.

Ten or more counts support this clonotype. This chain joins TRBV7-9 and TRBJ2-6; 13 bases match TRBD2. The CDR3 consists of 17 residues. Germline V gives CDR1 SEHNR, CDR2 FQNEAQ (reference sequence). After removal of 4 bases from V and 2 bases from J, the junction contained 2 bases not matched to a gene. CDR3 bases: TGTGCCAGCAGCTCGGGACTAGCGGGAACTGGGGCCAACGTCCTGACTTTC. Encoded protein: CASSSGLAGTGANVLTF.

This clonotype was seen a handful of times. The DNA of the CDR3 is TGTGCCAGCAGGGGAGAGTATTCACCCCTCCACTTT. It encodes CASRGEYSPLHF. The rearrangement joins TRBV12-3 or TRBV12-4 to TRBJ1-6; D remains ambiguous. The ends were cut back, 6 bases at V and 8 bases at J, with 8 bases in the middle. This CDR3 is 12 amino acids long.